A single sample gave rise to the 8 T cell receptor beta chains below, sequenced in a study of cytomegalovirus exposure and HLA in healthy donors. The primer mix had 60 Vbeta and 13 Jbeta primers. Clones were sequenced by immunoSEQ multiplex PCR, and TCRdb holds only the in-frame ones, with some missing. In the table there are about 170,000 clones, roughly 79% of which are singletons. The sequenced material came from PBMCs. All receptors come from a woman in her thirties in good health and CMV-seropositive.

The chain employs TRBV18 and TRBJ1-4, with 10 nucleotides matching TRBD1. Trimming at V came to 3 bases and at J to 0 bases, leaving 4 bases not matched to a gene. The CDR3 runs 17 residues. Germline V gene lookup returns CDR1 KGHSH and CDR2 LQKENI. The CDR3 bases are TGTGCCAGCTCACCGGGACAGGGGCTTACAACTAATGAAAAACTGTTTTTT. Encoded protein: CASSPGQGLTTNEKLFF.

The genes are TRBV27 and TRBJ2-1; 10 positions agree with TRBD2. The CDR3 is 16 residues long. The trim removed 5 bases at V and 0 bases at J, leaving 4 bases unmatched. The germline gives CDR1 MNHEY, CDR2 SMNVEV (reference sequence). The CDR3 loop is CASSPGLASSYNEQFF. The CDR3 bases are TGTGCCAGCAGTCCGGGACTAGCGAGCTCCTACAATGAGCAGTTCTTC.

The V and J genes are TRBV10-1 and TRBJ2-2, with D possibly TRBD1 on 5 matching bases. This CDR3 spans 13 amino acids. V shed 4 bases and J shed 6 bases, with 9 bases lying between them. From germline, CDR1 is WNHNN and CDR2 SYGVQD (reference sequence). DNA for the CDR3: TGCGCCAGCAGTGGACAGTACGCCGGGGAGCTGTTTTTT. It specifies CASSGQYAGELFF.

This clone has just a few counts. The chain links TRBV7-6 to TRBJ1-5; D is unclear. CDR1 is SGHVS and CDR2 is FNYEAQ in the germline V gene. Trimming stripped 1 base from V and 0 bases from J, with 10 bases between. The CDR3 loop spans 16 amino acids. The CDR3 reads CASSLDPGHSNQPQHF. The CDR3 DNA reads as TGTGCCAGCAGCTTAGACCCTGGGCATAGCAATCAGCCCCAGCATTTT. Together with reference TRBV7-6 and TRBJ1-5, the CDR3 gives the full variable domain: GAGVSQSPRYKVTKRGQDVALRCDPISGHVSLYWYRQALGQGPEFLTYFNYEAQQDKSGLPNDRFSAERPEGSISTLTIQRTEQRDSAMYRCASSLDPGHSNQPQHFGDGTRLSIL.

V is TRBV7-6 and J is TRBJ1-1; D perhaps matches TRBD1 (5 bases). Trimming cost V 4 bases and J 5 bases, with 14 bases left between them. Germline CDR1 reads SGHVS; CDR2 reads FNYEAQ. This CDR3 has 14 amino acids. The CDR3 nucleotides read TGTGCCAGCAGCTCCATAGTCGGGGGGACTGAAGCTTTCTTT. Amino acid sequence: CASSSIVGGTEAFF.

V gene TRBV29-1 combines with J gene TRBJ2-1; D call uncertain. V lost 6 bases, J lost 0 bases, and 12 bases lay in between. Germline V gene data show CDR1 as SQVTM and CDR2 as ANQGSEA. This CDR3 region has 14 residues. The CDR3: CSVEVSSSYNEQFF. The CDR3 region has the DNA TGCAGCGTCGAGGTCTCGAGCTCCTACAATGAGCAGTTCTTC.

This clone was observed a handful of times. The chain joins TRBV28 to TRBJ1-1, with 10 bases lining up with TRBD1. The CDR3 has 13 amino acids. CDR1 is MDHEN, CDR2 SYDVKM, per germline. V shed 7 bases, J shed 4 bases, and the junction held 3 bases outside the gene matches. The CDR3 loop reads CASTTGGITEAFF. The CDR3 bases are TGTGCCAGCACGACAGGGGGCATCACTGAAGCTTTCTTT.

The V call is TRBV5-1, the J call TRBJ2-2; maybe TRBD2 (6 bases). Trimming removed 2 bases at V and 6 bases at J, with 23 bases between. In germline, CDR1 is SGHRS, CDR2 YFSETQ. The CDR3 has 18 amino acids. The CDR3 loop is CASSFPDRRGLGPGELFF. CDR3 DNA sequence: TGCGCCAGCAGCTTTCCAGATCGGCGGGGCTTGGGACCCGGGGAGCTGTTTTTT.